The next 31 T cell receptor beta chains were all read from a single sample in a study of shared clonotypes between healthy human individuals. TCRdb's copy holds only in-frame clones and misses some; the assay was immunoSEQ multiplex PCR. The data show roughly 850,000 clones, 96% seen once. CD45RO-negative, CCR7-positively selected cells formed the naive CD8 fraction, excluding terminally differentiated effector memory CD45RA+ cells. The sample was naive CD8+ T cells sorted from blood. The receptor set was obtained from a young man in good health.

This chain links TRBV7-9 with TRBJ2-7; 8 bases map to TRBD2. There are 12 residues in the CDR3. The germline gives CDR1 SEHNR, CDR2 FQNEAQ (reference sequence). The ends lost 4 bases at V and 7 bases at J; junction bases unmatched: 3. This chain's CDR3 is CASSSGGLEQYF. Written as DNA, the CDR3 is TGTGCCAGCAGCTCGGGAGGGCTTGAGCAGTACTTC.

The chain couples TRBV4-3 to TRBJ2-2; 13 nucleotides line up with TRBD2. CDR1 is LGHNA, CDR2 YSLEER, per germline. Trimming removed 6 bases from V and 3 bases from J; junction bases left unmatched: 7. The CDR3 contains 17 residues. The CDR3 is CASSRKLAGGDTGELFF. CDR3 sequence (DNA): TGCGCCAGCAGTCGTAAACTAGCGGGAGGGGACACCGGGGAGCTGTTTTTT.

Concerning this clone: Other DNA sequences in the sample encode the same CDR3. This chain uses TRBV7-9 with TRBJ2-5; possibly TRBD1 for D (6 bases). This CDR3 is 17 amino acids long. The germline gives CDR1 SEHNR, CDR2 FQNEAQ (reference sequence). Trimming removed 6 bases at V and 9 bases at J, with 29 bases between. CDR3 protein: CASSANVAAGQSKAQYF. CDR3 coding DNA: TGTGCCAGCAGTGCTAACGTGGCGGCAGGACAGAGTAAGGCCCAGTACTTC.

The chain carries TRBV7-9 and TRBJ1-1; D is perhaps TRBD1 (5 bases). The CDR3 is 15 residues long. Germline values: CDR1 SEHNR, CDR2 FQNEAQ (reference sequence). Trimming cost V 5 bases and J 3 bases, with 16 bases left between them. As DNA, the CDR3 is TGTGCCAGCAGCCCGTTTTCGGGGGTAGACACTGAAGCTTTCTTT. This encodes CASSPFSGVDTEAFF.

The V call is TRBV4-1, the J call TRBJ2-1, with D possibly matching TRBD2 (5 bases). CDR1 and CDR2 (germline): MGHRA, YSYEKL. This CDR3 region has 16 residues. Deletions cut 1 base from V and 3 bases from J, with 13 bases between. The DNA for the CDR3 is TGCGCCAGCAGCCAAGCAAGCGGCCCCGACTACAATGAGCAGTTCTTC. Translating it yields CASSQASGPDYNEQFF.

The rearrangement joins TRBV5-1 to TRBJ1-2; 7 bases are a match to TRBD1. The CDR3 has 15 residues. The V and J ends lost 0 bases and 3 bases, in that order; junction bases with no gene match: 5. Germline V gene lookup returns CDR1 SGHRS and CDR2 YFSETQ. The CDR3 DNA follows: TGCGCCAGCAGCTTGGCCCTCACAGGGGACTATGGCTACACCTTC. Translated: CASSLALTGDYGYTF.

The chain links TRBV12-2 to TRBJ2-1. TRBV12-2 is tagged as a pseudogene. The CDR3 consists of 13 residues. CDR3 sequence: CASRNSRDDEQFF. The CDR3 nucleotides read TGTGCAAGTCGCAACAGCAGGGACGATGAGCAGTTCTTC.

The chain combines TRBV5-1 with TRBJ2-1; no definite D call. The length of the CDR3 is 15 residues. Trimming pared 2 bases from V and 2 bases from J, leaving 11 bases between. Germline lookup yields CDR1 SGHRS and CDR2 YFSETQ. The CDR3 sequence: CASSLERSPYNEQFF. CDR3 DNA: TGCGCCAGCAGCTTAGAACGCAGCCCCTACAATGAGCAGTTCTTC.

The J gene is TRBJ2-1, the V gene TRBV15; 11 bases fit TRBD2. From germline, CDR1 is LNHNV and CDR2 YYDKDF (reference sequence). Unmatched junction bases numbered 9, after V lost 1 base and J lost 7 bases. The CDR3 totals 17 residues. The CDR3 loop reads CATSRVRTSGRGNEQFF. DNA for the CDR3: TGTGCCACCAGCAGAGTCCGCACTAGCGGGAGAGGGAATGAGCAGTTCTTC.

The chain links TRBV9 to TRBJ1-2, with no clear D. The V end lost 3 bases, the J end lost 5 bases, and 11 bases lay between the germline ends. Germline V gene sequence: CDR1 SGDLS, CDR2 YYNGEE. The CDR3 has 13 residues. The CDR3 bases are TGTGCCAGCAGCGATGACTGGAGTTATGGCTACACCTTC. It is translated as CASSDDWSYGYTF.

The genes are TRBV5-1 and TRBJ2-6; the D is unclear. This CDR3 spans 15 amino acids. Trimming took 0 bases from V and 4 from J, leaving 8 bases between them. CDR1 and CDR2 (germline): SGHRS, YFSETQ. The CDR3 DNA is TGCGCCAGCAGCTTGGAGGGTCCCGGGGCCAACGTCCTGACTTTC. This translates into CASSLEGPGANVLTF.

The chain combines TRBV5-4 with TRBJ2-2; either TRBD1 or TRBD2 may supply D (5 bases each). The V end lost 0 bases, the J end lost 4 bases, and 10 bases lay between the germline ends. The CDR3 consists of 15 residues. Germline CDR1 SGHNT, CDR2 YYREEE (reference sequence). CDR3 DNA: TGTGCCAGCAGCTTGGGAGGGGCCGGCACCGGGGAGCTGTTTTTT. Translating gives CASSLGGAGTGELFF.

V gene TRBV25-1 combines with J gene TRBJ2-3; D gene uncertain. V was cut by 1 base and J by 3 bases, with 2 bases left in between. Germline CDR1 is MGHDK and CDR2 is SYGVNS. The CDR3 has 12 residues. The CDR3 bases are TGTGCCAGCAGTGAATGGACAGATACGCAGTATTTT. Translating gives CASSEWTDTQYF.

A remark on this clone: The junction differs from germline at one of its ends, possibly a read error. The CDR3 DNA reads TGTGCCAGCTCATCACCATTCAGCGCGGGGTTAGAGGGGCAAGAGACCCAGTACTTC. This gives the protein CASSSPFSAGLEGQETQYF. The chain carries TRBV18 and TRBJ2-5; D is perhaps TRBD2 (6 bases). Germline assignment: CDR1 KGHSH and CDR2 LQKENI. This CDR3 spans 19 amino acids.

J is TRBJ2-1 and V is TRBV9; possibly TRBD1 or TRBD2 for D (5 bases each). Trimming shortened V by 4 bases and J by 10 bases, and 12 bases separated the two germline ends. The germline gives CDR1 SGDLS, CDR2 YYNGEE. There are 12 residues in the CDR3. The CDR3 nucleotides read TGTGCCAGCAGCACTGAGGGGCAGGAGCAGTTCTTC. Translation gives CASSTEGQEQFF.

The chain carries TRBV28 and TRBJ1-4, with a tentative D call TRBD1 (5 bases). The CDR3 extends over 14 amino acids. CDR1 and CDR2 from the germline V gene are MDHEN and SYDVKM. V lost 6 bases to trimming and J lost 2 bases, with 10 bases between them. The CDR3 nucleotides are TGTGCCAGCAGACGACAGAGGACTAATGAAAAACTGTTTTTT. This codes for CASRRQRTNEKLFF.

The chain employs TRBV6-6 and TRBJ2-3; D gene uncertain. V was cut by 6 bases and J by 3 bases, with 10 bases left in between. CDR1 MNHNY and CDR2 SVGAGI come from the germline V gene (reference sequence). The CDR3 is 13 residues long. The CDR3 here is CASSHTGTDTQYF. For the CDR3, the DNA is TGTGCCAGCAGCCACACCGGGACAGATACGCAGTATTTT.

The chain couples TRBV11-2 to TRBJ2-7; D unresolved. The germline V gene has CDR1 SGHAT and CDR2 FQNNGV. The CDR3 is 14 residues long. Between the trimmed V and J ends, which lost 2 bases and 0 bases, there was a span of 8 bases. The CDR3 nucleotides read TGTGCCAGCAGCTTAACACCCGGCTCCTACGAGCAGTACTTC. Amino acids: CASSLTPGSYEQYF.

The gene calls are TRBV27 and TRBJ1-4, with D possibly matching TRBD1 (6 bases). The ends were cut back, 5 bases at V and 3 bases at J, with 16 bases in the middle. CDR1 is MNHEY and CDR2 is SMNVEV in the germline V gene (reference sequence). There are 16 residues in the CDR3. The CDR3 DNA reads as TGTGCCAGCAGTCCAGGAACAGGGTCAGCTAATGAAAAACTGTTTTTT. Amino acids: CASSPGTGSANEKLFF.

In this sample, this clone turned up once. The chain couples TRBV7-2 to TRBJ2-7, with 7 bases matching TRBD1. Trimming took 4 bases from V and 4 from J; bases not matched to a gene: 7. The CDR3 runs to 14 residues. Germline CDR1 is SGHTA and CDR2 is FQGNSA. CDR3 bases: TGTGCCAGCAGCTCTATGTCGACAGGGTACGAGCAGTACTTC. This encodes CASSSMSTGYEQYF.

Concerning this clone itself: Other DNA sequences in the sample encode the same CDR3. The J gene is TRBJ2-3, the V gene TRBV18; 7 bases are shared with TRBD2. Germline CDR1 is KGHSH and CDR2 is LQKENI. J gave up 1 base and V 3 bases, and 4 bases lay outside the gene matches. There are 15 residues in the CDR3. The CDR3 reads CASSPTAGGTDTQYF. CDR3 in DNA: TGTGCCAGCTCACCGACTGCGGGAGGCACAGATACGCAGTATTTT.

V and J are TRBV7-2 and TRBJ2-2; D is possibly TRBD2 (5 bases). From germline, CDR1 is SGHTA and CDR2 FQGNSA. The CDR3 covers 13 residues. V lost 2 bases and J lost 5, with 6 bases in between. The CDR3 DNA reads as TGTGCCAGCAGCTTATGGGAGACCGGGGAGCTGTTTTTT. The encoded protein is CASSLWETGELFF.

The chain joins TRBV5-6 to TRBJ1-5; 9 positions agree with TRBD1. This CDR3 spans 15 amino acids. Trimming took 5 bases from V and 4 from J; bases not matched to a gene: 7. Germline CDR1 is SGHDT and CDR2 is YYEEEE. CDR3 residues: CASRHGTGSNQPQHF. Here the CDR3 DNA reads TGTGCCAGCAGACACGGGACAGGGTCAAATCAGCCCCAGCATTTT.

This rearrangement joins TRBV19 to TRBJ1-1; no reliable D call. V was pared by 8 bases and J by 1 base, with 11 bases between. This CDR3 spans 13 amino acids. Germline V gene sequence: CDR1 LNHDA, CDR2 SQIVND (reference sequence). The CDR3, as DNA: TGTGCCAGTCAATCGCTACAGAACACTGAAGCTTTCTTT. The encoded protein is CASQSLQNTEAFF.

The V and J genes are TRBV27 and TRBJ2-1, with 9 bases identical to TRBD2. This CDR3 is built from 15 residues. The trim removed 5 bases at V and 12 bases at J, leaving 14 bases unmatched. The germline V gene encodes CDR1 MNHEY and CDR2 SMNVEV (reference sequence). CDR3 amino acids: CASSEILAGPPGQFF. CDR3 nucleotide sequence: TGTGCCAGCAGTGAAATCCTAGCGGGGCCCCCAGGGCAGTTCTTC.

In DNA, the CDR3 is TGTGCCAGCAGTTCCGTAACTAGACTCTCCACAGATACGCAGTATTTT. Translating it yields CASSSVTRLSTDTQYF. This sequence joins TRBV28 and TRBJ2-3; a possible D gene is TRBD2 (5 bases). V was cut by 4 bases and J by 2 bases, with 16 bases left in between. The CDR3 totals 16 residues. The germline V gene encodes CDR1 MDHEN and CDR2 SYDVKM.

The chain couples TRBV11-2 to TRBJ2-1; 11 bases match TRBD2. The CDR3 is 15 residues long. Germline assignment: CDR1 SGHAT and CDR2 FQNNGV. J lost 7 bases, V lost 4 bases, and 6 bases had no gene match. The CDR3 reads CASSYTSGSLNEQFF. In DNA, the CDR3 is TGTGCCAGCAGCTATACTAGCGGGAGTTTAAATGAGCAGTTCTTC.

This chain joins TRBV7-9 and TRBJ2-7, with D possibly matching TRBD2 (5 bases). Trimming stripped 6 bases from V and 0 bases from J, with 9 bases between. The CDR3 is 13 residues long. The germline gives CDR1 SEHNR, CDR2 FQNEAQ (reference sequence). The CDR3 spells CASRDAGSYEQYF. The CDR3 DNA is TGTGCCAGCAGGGATGCGGGCTCCTACGAGCAGTACTTC. The variable domain in full, with the rest retrieved from reference TRBV7-9 and TRBJ2-7, is DTGVSQNPRHKITKRGQNVTFRCDPISEHNRLYWYRQTLGQGPEFLTYFQNEAQLEKSRLLSDRFSAERPKGSFSTLEIQRTEQGDSAMYLCASRDAGSYEQYFGPGTRLTVT.

The genes are TRBV7-6 and TRBJ2-1; D is perhaps TRBD2 (6 bases). Between the trimmed V and J ends, which lost 6 bases and 0 bases, there was a span of 15 bases. This CDR3 comprises 16 residues. The germline V gene encodes CDR1 SGHVS and CDR2 FNYEAQ. The CDR3 reads CASRSAGTTSYNEQFF. The CDR3 region has the DNA TGTGCCAGCAGATCAGCGGGCACCACCTCCTACAATGAGCAGTTCTTC.

The chain has TRBV12-5 and TRBJ2-2; D unclear. The CDR3 runs to 13 residues. Germline lookup yields CDR1 LGHNT and CDR2 FRNRAP. Trimming took 4 bases from V and 6 from J, leaving 9 bases between them. In DNA, the CDR3 is TGTGCTAGTGGTTCCCATGTCGCCGGGGAGCTGTTTTTT. This gives the protein CASGSHVAGELFF.

The chain has TRBV11-2 and TRBJ2-7; TRBD1 matches 7 bases. Germline V gene sequence: CDR1 SGHAT, CDR2 FQNNGV. V lost 3 bases, J lost 6 bases, and 8 bases stayed unmatched. The CDR3 is 14 amino acids. CDR3 DNA sequence: TGTGCCAGCAGCTTGGACAGGACCAGGGGCGAGCAGTACTTC. Translation: CASSLDRTRGEQYF.